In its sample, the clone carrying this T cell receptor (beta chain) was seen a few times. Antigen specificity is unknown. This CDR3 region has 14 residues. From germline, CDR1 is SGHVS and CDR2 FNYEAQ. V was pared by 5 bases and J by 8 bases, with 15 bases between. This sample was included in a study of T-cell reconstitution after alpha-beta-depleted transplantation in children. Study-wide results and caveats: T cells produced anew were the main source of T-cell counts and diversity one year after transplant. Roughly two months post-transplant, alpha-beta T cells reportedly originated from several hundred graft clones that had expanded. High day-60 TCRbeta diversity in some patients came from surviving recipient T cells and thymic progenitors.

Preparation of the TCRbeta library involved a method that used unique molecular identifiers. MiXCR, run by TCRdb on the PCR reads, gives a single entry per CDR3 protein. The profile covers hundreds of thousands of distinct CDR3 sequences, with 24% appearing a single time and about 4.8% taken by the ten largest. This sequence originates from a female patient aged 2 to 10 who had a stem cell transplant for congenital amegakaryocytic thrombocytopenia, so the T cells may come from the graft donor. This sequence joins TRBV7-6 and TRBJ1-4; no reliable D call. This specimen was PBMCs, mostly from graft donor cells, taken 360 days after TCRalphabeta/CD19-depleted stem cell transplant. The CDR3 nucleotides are TGTGCCAGCAGCCAGGACGAAGGCCTAGAAAAACTGTTTTTT. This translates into CASSQDEGLEKLFF.